The subject of this entry is one T cell receptor (beta chain). The antigen remains unidentified. The record originates from a study of beta chain features in type 1 diabetes. The study's findings and limits: Moderate yet significant TCRB CDR3 shortening was seen in Type 1 diabetes patients in all four CD4+ subsets. A PCR bias possibly favoring shorter templates would apply equally to patients and controls.

The CDR3 contains 16 residues. Trimming removed 1 base at V and 1 base at J, with 10 bases between. Germline CDR1 and CDR2: MDHEN and SYDVKM. Expressed TCRB transcripts were sequenced, since all the RNA that had been isolated was reverse transcribed. The protocol was immunoSEQ multiplex PCR, while the TCRdb copy is restricted to in-frame clones and leaves out a portion. The sample includes 850,000 to 900,000 clones, 17% seen only once; the top ten take about 0.02%. This sequence was found in a young woman in good health. The rearrangement links TRBV28 to TRBJ2-2; D is ambiguous. Sequenced sample: naive CD4+ T cells from blood. The CDR3 region is CASSLYRAKNTGELFF. The CDR3 DNA reads TGTGCCAGCAGTTTATACCGCGCAAAGAACACCGGGGAGCTGTTTTTT.